This entry lists 6 T cell receptor beta chains sequenced from one sample in a study of a mutant IDH1 vaccine in newly diagnosed glioma. Time point given: week 11, during vaccination. A single vaccine dose contained 300 ug of mutant IDH1 20-mer peptide, and topical imiquimod was used with it. These receptors have no known antigen. The repertoire was sequenced with immunoSEQ multiplex PCR; TCRdb's copy has only in-frame clones and lacks some. Of around 31,000 clones in the sample, 78% were seen once. The sample in question was PBMCs, obtained from a glioma patient whose treatment included an IDH1 peptide vaccine. The receptors derive from a man in his thirties or forties with glioma.

The chain has TRBV7-9 and TRBJ1-2; 9 bases match TRBD1. The germline V gene has CDR1 SEHNR and CDR2 FQNEAQ (reference sequence). This CDR3 has 15 residues. V trimming: 5 bases; J trimming: 1 base; junction bases outside the gene matches: 5. The CDR3 coding sequence is TGTGCCAGCAGCGACCGGGACAGGGATAACTATGGCTACACCTTC. Translated: CASSDRDRDNYGYTF.

This sequence joins TRBV10-1 and TRBJ2-7; TRBD2 agrees at 7 bases. The length of the CDR3 is 14 residues. The V and J ends lost 1 base and 5 bases, in that order; junction bases with no gene match: 5. Germline assignment: CDR1 WNHNN and CDR2 SYGVQD (reference sequence). The CDR3 DNA sequence: TGCGCCAGCAGTGAGTTAGGACTAGGCAACGAGCAGTACTTC. Translated: CASSELGLGNEQYF.

This chain links TRBV19 with TRBJ2-2, with D unresolved. CDR3 size: 14 residues. Trimming took off 5 bases at V and 1 base at J, with 8 bases between the two ends. From germline, CDR1 is LNHDA and CDR2 SQIVND (reference sequence). CDR3 amino acids: CASSPDRNTGELFF. The CDR3, as DNA: TGTGCCAGTAGTCCTGATCGGAACACCGGGGAGCTGTTTTTT. Looking up the rest from reference TRBV19 and TRBJ2-2 gives the full variable domain: DGGITQSPKYLFRKEGQNVTLSCEQNLNHDAMYWYRQDPGQGLRLIYYSQIVNDFQKGDIAEGYSVSREKKESFPLTVTSAQKNPTAFYLCASSPDRNTGELFFGEGSRLTVL.

This clone was seen a few times. The rearrangement joins TRBV27 to TRBJ1-1; D is perhaps TRBD1 (5 bases). Trimming removed 5 bases from V and 5 bases from J, with 12 bases in between. This CDR3 has 13 residues. Germline CDR1 reads MNHEY; CDR2 reads SMNVEV (reference sequence). The CDR3 spells CASSVPGGTEAFF. DNA of the CDR3: TGTGCCAGCAGTGTACCTGGGGGGACTGAAGCTTTCTTT.

The genes are TRBV7-6 and TRBJ2-3; D is ambiguous. There are 14 residues in the CDR3. With 3 bases removed from V and 6 bases from J, the gap between germline ends came to 13 bases. Germline V gene sequence: CDR1 SGHVS, CDR2 FNYEAQ. The DNA of the CDR3 is TGTGCCAGCAGCTTCGGTCTCGCTGCCGATACGCAGTATTTT. Residues: CASSFGLAADTQYF.

The chain is built from TRBV2 and TRBJ1-1; D gene ambiguous. The V end was cut by 7 bases, the J end by 1 base, with 7 bases between. The CDR3 extends over 12 amino acids. Looked up from germline, CDR1 is SNHLY and CDR2 is FYNNEI. The CDR3 DNA sequence: TGTGCCAGCAAGAGGACGAACACTGAAGCTTTCTTT. Its translation: CASKRTNTEAFF.